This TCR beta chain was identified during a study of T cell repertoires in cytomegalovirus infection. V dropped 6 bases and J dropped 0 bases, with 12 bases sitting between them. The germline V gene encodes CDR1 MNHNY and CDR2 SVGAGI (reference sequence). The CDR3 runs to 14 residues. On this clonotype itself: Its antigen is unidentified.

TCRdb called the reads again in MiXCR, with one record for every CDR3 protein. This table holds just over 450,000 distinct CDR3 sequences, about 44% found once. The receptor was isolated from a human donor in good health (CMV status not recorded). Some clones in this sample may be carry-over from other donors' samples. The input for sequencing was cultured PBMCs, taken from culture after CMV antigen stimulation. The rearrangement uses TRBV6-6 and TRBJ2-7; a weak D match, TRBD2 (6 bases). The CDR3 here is CASRISGSSYEQYF. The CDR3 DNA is TGTGCCAGCAGGATTTCCGGGAGCTCCTACGAGCAGTACTTC.